There are a few counts of the clone carrying this T cell receptor (beta chain). Its matching antigen is unknown. These data belong to a study of shared clonotypes between healthy human individuals. Here immunoSEQ multiplex PCR was the method, and the copy in TCRdb shows in-frame clones only, minus some. The table shows around 430,000 clones, with roughly 83% occurring only once. Genomic DNA of unsorted samples came from 85 million to 90 million PBMCs. In germline, CDR1 is ENHRY, CDR2 SYGVKD. Trimming removed 2 bases at V and 4 bases at J, with 11 bases between. The CDR3 spans 14 residues. Notes on the study in general: An anticipated effect of sequencing depth on clonotype sharing among donors was recognized.

The sequence came from a woman aged 40 to 49 in good health. Some clones in this sample may be carry-over from other donors' samples. The rearrangement joins TRBV10-3 to TRBJ1-1, with D unclear. Sequences were obtained from PBMCs. The CDR3 loop reads CAISERRAVTEAFF. CDR3 coding DNA: TGTGCCATCAGTGAGCGTCGGGCGGTCACTGAAGCTTTCTTT.